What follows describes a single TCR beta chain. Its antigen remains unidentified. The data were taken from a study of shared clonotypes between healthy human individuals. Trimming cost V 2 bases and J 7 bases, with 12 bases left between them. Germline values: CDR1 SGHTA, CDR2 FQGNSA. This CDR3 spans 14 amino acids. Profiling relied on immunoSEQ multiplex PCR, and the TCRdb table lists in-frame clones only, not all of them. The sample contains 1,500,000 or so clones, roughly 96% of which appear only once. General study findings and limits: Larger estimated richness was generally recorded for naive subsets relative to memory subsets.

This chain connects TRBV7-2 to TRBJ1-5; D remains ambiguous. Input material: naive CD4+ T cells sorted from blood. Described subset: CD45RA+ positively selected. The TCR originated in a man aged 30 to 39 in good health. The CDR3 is CASSLRSGRQPQHF. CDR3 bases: TGTGCCAGCAGCTTAAGGTCGGGCAGGCAGCCCCAGCATTTT.